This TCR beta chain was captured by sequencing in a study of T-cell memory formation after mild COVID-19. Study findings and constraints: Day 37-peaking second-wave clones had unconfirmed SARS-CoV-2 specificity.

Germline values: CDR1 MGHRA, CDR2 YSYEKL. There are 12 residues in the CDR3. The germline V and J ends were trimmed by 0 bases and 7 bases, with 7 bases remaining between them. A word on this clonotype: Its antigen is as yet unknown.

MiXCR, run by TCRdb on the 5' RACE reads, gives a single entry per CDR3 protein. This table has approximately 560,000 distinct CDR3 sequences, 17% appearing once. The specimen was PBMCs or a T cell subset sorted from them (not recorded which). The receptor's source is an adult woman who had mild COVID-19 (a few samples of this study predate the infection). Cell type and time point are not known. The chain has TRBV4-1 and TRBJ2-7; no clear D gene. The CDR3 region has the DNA TGCGCCAGCAGCCAAGATGGGCAAGAGCAGTACTTC. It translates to CASSQDGQEQYF.